Sequencing of this T cell receptor (beta chain) was carried out in a study of T cell changes during pregnancy in multiple sclerosis (dated by TCRdb to about 2019). In terms of the full investigation: In women with multiple sclerosis, the researchers looked at how the T cell repertoire shifted as pregnancy progressed.

The germline ends are 9 bases apart after V is trimmed by 3 bases and J by 3 bases. Reading from cysteine to phenylalanine, the CDR3 counts 14 amino acids. The sequence is cut down to CDR3 DNA, 42 bases in frame from base 1. From the germline V gene, CDR1 is MRHNA and CDR2 is SNTAGT. As concerns this clone: It lacks a known antigen. No clone much larger than this one lies a single base away; base qualities are absent.

Receptors were amplified or captured by the immunoSEQ multiplex PCR assay. TCRdb provides this immuneACCESS table in a form limited to in-frame rearrangements. Some clones are lacking; in checked studies, under half of them reflect an unresolved V gene, and why the rest are absent is not known. The sample has approximately 32,000 clones on record, 90% of them singletons. About 5.2% of the sample lies in the top ten. Sequencing was performed on peripheral blood, taken in the third trimester of pregnancy. This TCR derives from a female donor in good health, enrolled as a control in a pregnancy study. The chain is encoded by TRBV6-4 joined to TRBJ2-1; TRBD2 is possibly the D segment (6 matching bases). The CDR3 has the sequence CASSEGTDYNEQFF. The sequenced DNA is TGTGCCAGCAGTGAAGGGACTGACTACAATGAGCAGTTCTTC.